A selection of T cell receptor beta chains follows, all from one sample in a study of T cell repertoires in cytomegalovirus infection. One entry per CDR3 protein, called by TCRdb with MiXCR from the reads. The profile shows some 300,000 distinct CDR3 sequences, roughly a tenth of them singletons. Sequencing was done on a sample of PBMCs. These receptors were obtained from a human donor in good health (CMV status not recorded). Some clones in this sample may be carry-over from other donors' samples. CDR3s include the opening cysteine and the closing phenylalanine or tryptophan. D genes are given only for firm matches. Some rows mark clone size as missing; the rest say once, few, many or name a class of expanded clone.

>-|TRBV6-1|TRBJ1-5|-
CASSEGVYPPQHF
TGTGCCAGCAGTGAGGGGGTTTATCCGCCCCAGCATTTT
>-|TRBV23-1|TRBJ1-6|few
CVQGNNSPLHF
TGCGTCCAGGGGAATAATTCACCCCTCCACTTT
>TRBD2|TRBV28|TRBJ2-2|many
CASSTWGLNTGELFF
TGTGCCAGCAGTACCTGGGGACTAAACACCGGGGAGCTGTTTTTT
>-|TRBV20-1|TRBJ1-2|many
CSARVGVPNYGYTF
TGCAGTGCTAGAGTTGGGGTCCCCAACTATGGCTACACCTTC
>-|TRBV14|TRBJ2-5|many
CASSQGARATIQETQYF
TGTGCCAGCAGCCAGGGGGCGAGGGCCACTATCCAAGAGACCCAGTACTTC
>TRBD1|TRBV5-1|TRBJ2-7|many
CASSLGQGSSYEQYF
TGCGCCAGCAGCTTGGGACAGGGGAGCTCCTACGAGCAGTACTTC
>-|TRBV19|TRBJ2-1|many
CASSIAGSSYNEQFF
TGTGCCAGTAGTATAGCGGGGAGCTCCTACAATGAGCAGTTCTTC
>-|TRBV20-1|TRBJ2-5|few
CSALPSTGTAGETQYF
TGCAGTGCTCTACCTTCAACCGGGACGGCGGGGGAGACCCAGTACTTC
>-|TRBV29-1|TRBJ1-2|few
CSVERAGAYGYTF
TGCAGCGTTGAAAGGGCAGGGGCCTATGGCTACACCTTC
>-|TRBV20-1|TRBJ1-6|few
CSARVPTGEGNSPLHF
TGCAGTGCTAGAGTTCCGACAGGTGAGGGGAATTCACCCCTCCACTTT
>-|TRBV7-2|TRBJ2-1|many
CASSLEPGGNEQFF
TGTGCCAGCAGCTTAGAACCCGGGGGAAATGAGCAGTTCTTC
>-|TRBV10-3|TRBJ2-2|many
CAISYGTGELFF
TGTGCCATCAGTTATGGAACCGGGGAGCTGTTTTTT
>-|TRBV5-4|TRBJ1-4|few
CASSWGGTRARGGELFF
TGTGCCAGCAGCTGGGGCGGTACGAGGGCTCGCGGTGGAGAACTGTTTTTT
>TRBD2|TRBV20-1|TRBJ2-1|many
CSARGLAGDTYNEQFF
TGCAGTGCAAGAGGACTAGCGGGGGACACCTACAATGAGCAGTTCTTC
>-|TRBV3-1|TRBJ1-1|few
CASSQERIEIGEAFF
TGTGCCAGCAGCCAAGAAAGGATCGAGATCGGTGAAGCTTTCTTT
>TRBD2|TRBV20-1|TRBJ2-5|many
CSAPAGGSRETQYF
TGCAGTGCTCCCGCGGGCGGGAGCAGAGAGACCCAGTACTTC
>-|TRBV14|TRBJ1-1|few
CASSPGRGAEAFF
TGTGCCAGCAGCCCGGGGCGGGGTGCTGAAGCTTTCTTT
>-|TRBV7-2|TRBJ2-2|many
CASSRTVHQAGELFF
TGTGCCAGCAGTCGGACAGTTCACCAAGCCGGGGAGCTGTTTTTT
>TRBD1|TRBV29-1|TRBJ1-2|many
CSVRGQGASYGYTF
TGCAGCGTTCGAGGACAGGGAGCAAGCTATGGCTACACCTTC
>-|TRBV9|TRBJ1-2|few
CASSRTAWGYTF
TGTGCCAGCAGTCGGACAGCTTGGGGCTACACCTTC
>TRBD1|TRBV7-2|TRBJ1-2|many
CASSGWDRGILKDVDYGYTF
TGTGCCAGCAGCGGTTGGGACAGGGGTATACTAAAGGATGTGGACTATGGCTACACCTTC
>-|TRBV28|TRBJ2-7|many
CASSRRDTSSYEQYF
TGTGCCAGCAGCCGCCGGGATACGAGCTCCTACGAGCAGTACTTC
>-|TRBV7-8|TRBJ2-1|many
CASIPGTWVGFSSYNEQFF
TGTGCCAGCATCCCCGGGACATGGGTAGGCTTTAGCTCCTACAATGAGCAGTTCTTC
>TRBD1|TRBV12-3/TRBV12-4|TRBJ2-1|many
CASRGTETYNEQFF
TGTGCCAGCAGAGGGACAGAAACTTACAATGAGCAGTTCTTC
>TRBD2|TRBV25-1|TRBJ2-1|-
CASSSPGRDSGDSYNEQFF
TGTGCCAGCAGTTCCCCTGGTCGGGATAGCGGGGACTCCTACAATGAGCAGTTCTTC
>TRBD1|TRBV20-1|TRBJ2-3|-
CSARGQGTDTQYF
TGCAGTGCTAGAGGACAGGGGACAGATACGCAGTATTTT
>-|TRBV14|TRBJ2-1|many
CASSHRVFEQFF
TGTGCCAGCAGCCACAGGGTATTCGAGCAGTTCTTC
>TRBD2|TRBV7-2|TRBJ2-3|many
CASSISGGNKYF
TGTGCCAGCAGCATTAGCGGGGGGAATAAGTATTTT
>-|TRBV7-9|TRBJ2-5|few
CASSQGLRETQYF
TGTGCCAGCAGTCAAGGGTTGAGGGAGACCCAGTACTTC
>TRBD1|TRBV7-2|TRBJ1-4|many
CASSLATGGANEKLFF
TGTGCCAGCAGCTTAGCAACAGGGGGGGCTAATGAAAAACTGTTTTTT
>TRBD2|TRBV4-2|TRBJ2-1|few
CASSQSAVLAGGPGSEQFF
TGTGCCAGCAGCCAATCGGCCGTTTTAGCGGGGGGGCCGGGAAGTGAGCAGTTCTTC
>-|TRBV7-9|TRBJ2-1|-
CASSLLGDPNEQFF
TGTGCCAGCAGTCTACTTGGGGACCCGAATGAGCAGTTCTTC
>-|TRBV29-1|TRBJ2-7|-
CSVEAPDEQYF
TGCAGCGTTGAAGCCCCGGACGAGCAGTACTTC
>-|TRBV20-1|TRBJ1-6|-
CSARDQQVLNSPLHF
TGCAGTGCTAGAGATCAGCAGGTCCTAAATTCACCCCTCCACTTT
>TRBD2|TRBV5-5|TRBJ2-3|few
CASSSGVAGGTDTQYF
TGTGCCAGCAGCTCCGGTGTAGCGGGGGGCACAGATACGCAGTATTTT
>-|TRBV7-8|TRBJ2-7|many
CASREGWAVTYEQYF
TGTGCCAGCAGGGAAGGATGGGCAGTTACCTACGAGCAGTACTTC
>TRBD1|TRBV11-2|TRBJ2-3|many
CASSLTGPSDTQYF
TGTGCCAGCAGCTTGACAGGGCCCAGTGATACGCAGTATTTT
>TRBD1|TRBV28|TRBJ1-5|many
CASSTMGQSNQPQHF
TGTGCCAGCAGTACGATGGGACAGAGCAATCAGCCCCAGCATTTT
>TRBD1|TRBV20-1|TRBJ1-1|few
CSARDTDRGKTEAFF
TGCAGTGCTAGAGATACGGACAGGGGGAAAACTGAAGCTTTCTTT
>-|TRBV2|TRBJ1-2|few
CASSYTTGFVYGYTF
TGTGCCAGCAGCTACACAACAGGGTTTGTCTATGGCTACACCTTC
>-|TRBV12-3/TRBV12-4|TRBJ1-1|many
CASRSRPPWGTEAFF
TGTGCCAGCCGGTCTCGACCCCCGTGGGGCACTGAAGCTTTCTTT
>TRBD2|TRBV5-8|TRBJ2-1|many
CASSLMASGLNNEQFF
TGTGCCAGCAGCTTGATGGCTAGCGGCCTCAACAATGAGCAGTTCTTC
>TRBD1|TRBV20-1|TRBJ1-1|many
CSARGGLRQGDRAFF
TGCAGTGCTAGGGGAGGGTTGAGACAGGGGGACAGAGCTTTCTTT
>-|TRBV7-2|TRBJ2-7|many
CASSPYTGITYEQYF
TGTGCCAGCAGCCCATACACCGGGATAACCTACGAGCAGTACTTC
>-|TRBV29-1|TRBJ1-2|-
CSVQVWDYGYTF
TGCAGCGTCCAGGTGTGGGACTATGGCTACACCTTC
>TRBD2|TRBV20-1|TRBJ2-1|few
CSARWTSGGAVEQFF
TGCAGTGCTAGATGGACTAGCGGGGGGGCCGTTGAGCAGTTCTTC
>-|TRBV6-4|TRBJ2-3|many
CASSRTRAIGDTQYF
TGTGCCAGCAGTAGGACCCGTGCGATCGGAGATACGCAGTATTTT
>-|TRBV7-6|TRBJ2-5|many
CASSLAGFGIEGETQYF
TGTGCCAGCAGCTTGGCGGGATTTGGGATTGAGGGAGAGACCCAGTACTTC
>-|TRBV29-1|TRBJ2-7|-
CSVEDLLQGNEQYF
TGCAGCGTTGAAGATCTTTTGCAGGGTAACGAGCAGTACTTC
>-|TRBV12-3/TRBV12-4|TRBJ1-6|-
CATTALAGSPLHF
TGTGCCACCACGGCCTTAGCAGGCTCACCCCTCCACTTT
>TRBD2|TRBV4-3|TRBJ2-3|-
CASSPTSGGLGRVTDTQYF
TGCGCCAGCAGCCCGACTAGCGGGGGTCTCGGCCGGGTCACAGATACGCAGTATTTT
>-|TRBV9|TRBJ2-3|many
CASSVERSGLVADTQYF
TGTGCCAGCAGCGTAGAGAGGAGCGGTCTGGTCGCAGATACGCAGTATTTT
>-|TRBV5-5|TRBJ1-2|few
CASSFDQGRAGYTF
TGTGCCAGCAGCTTTGACCAGGGGCGGGCTGGCTACACCTTC
>-|TRBV10-3|TRBJ2-1|-
CAISRGLGDEQFF
TGTGCCATCAGTCGGGGTCTGGGTGATGAGCAGTTCTTC
>-|TRBV12-3/TRBV12-4|TRBJ2-5|few
CASSLSRGRRLIGGQETQYF
TGTGCCAGCAGTTTATCTCGAGGGCGCAGATTGATCGGCGGACAAGAGACCCAGTACTTC
>TRBD2|TRBV7-8|TRBJ2-5|many
CASSLLAGGPQETQYF
TGTGCCAGCAGCTTATTAGCGGGGGGGCCTCAAGAGACCCAGTACTTC
>-|TRBV5-6|TRBJ2-1|few
CASSTPGQSSYNEQFF
TGTGCCAGCAGCACCCCGGGACAAAGCTCCTACAATGAGCAGTTCTTC
>TRBD2|TRBV7-2|TRBJ2-2|many
CASSTSGGDTGELFF
TGTGCCAGCAGCACTAGCGGGGGGGACACCGGGGAGCTGTTTTTT